This is a list of T cell receptor beta chains from one sample in a study of cytomegalovirus exposure and HLA in healthy donors. Measured with immunoSEQ multiplex PCR; TCRdb has only the in-frame clones, and not every one. The repertoire has 130,000 to 150,000 clones, around 74% of them found once; the top ten carry about 4.3%. Specimen: PBMCs. The source is a young man in good health and CMV-seropositive. The CDR3 runs from the conserved cysteine through the conserved F or W. D genes are given only for firm matches.

j_gene,d_gene,v_gene,CDR3aa
TRBJ2-1,.,TRBV9,CASSVEGGVGDEQFF
TRBJ1-2,.,TRBV19,CASSISGEIYGYTF
TRBJ1-4,TRBD1,TRBV18,CASSHDRVSSLFF
TRBJ2-1,TRBD2,TRBV27,CASSPGRLAGGNEQFF
TRBJ1-5,TRBD1,TRBV19,CASSRGRGNQPQHF
TRBJ1-5,.,TRBV4-1,CASSQFDYRSSNQPQHF
TRBJ2-1,TRBD1,TRBV7-7,CASSPGGQGHSYNEQFF
TRBJ2-2,.,TRBV29-1,CSAQQTFTGELFF
TRBJ2-1,TRBD2,TRBV7-3,CASSLNLRREGRAEQFF
TRBJ1-1,.,TRBV6-5,CASSYGGGMNTEAFF
TRBJ1-2,.,TRBV2,CASSEEGRWGGYTF
TRBJ1-2,.,TRBV19,CASSISGTNYGYTF
TRBJ2-7,.,TRBV7-9,CASSPRPGREQYF
TRBJ2-5,TRBD1,TRBV2,CASSGDRGQETQYF
TRBJ2-7,TRBD1,TRBV7-2,CASSLHRDSSYEQYF
TRBJ1-1,.,TRBV18,CASSPLDSMNTEAFF
TRBJ1-2,TRBD1,TRBV7-2,CASSGDRNYGYTF
TRBJ1-4,TRBD1,TRBV5-1,CASSQRQGNEKLFF
TRBJ1-4,.,TRBV7-9,CASSLGTRTNEKLFF
TRBJ2-3,.,TRBV4-2,CASGEGRSQLRTDTQYF